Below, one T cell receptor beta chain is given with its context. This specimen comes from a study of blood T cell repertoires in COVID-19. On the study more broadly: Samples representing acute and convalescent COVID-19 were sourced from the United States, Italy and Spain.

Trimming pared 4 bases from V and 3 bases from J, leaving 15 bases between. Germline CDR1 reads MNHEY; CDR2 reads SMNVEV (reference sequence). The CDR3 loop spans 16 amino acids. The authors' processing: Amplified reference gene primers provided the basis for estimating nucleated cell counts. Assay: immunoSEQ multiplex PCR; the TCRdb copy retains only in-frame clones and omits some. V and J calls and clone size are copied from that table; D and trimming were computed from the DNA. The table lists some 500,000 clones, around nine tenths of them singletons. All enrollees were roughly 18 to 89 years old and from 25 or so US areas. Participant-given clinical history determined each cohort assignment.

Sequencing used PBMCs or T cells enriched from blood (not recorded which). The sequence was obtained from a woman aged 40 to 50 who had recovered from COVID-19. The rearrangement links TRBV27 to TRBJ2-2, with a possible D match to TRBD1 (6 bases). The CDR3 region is CASSYRVRIDTGELFF. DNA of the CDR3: TGTGCCAGCAGTTACAGGGTTCGGATAGACACCGGGGAGCTGTTTTTT.